These T cell receptor beta chains were read from a single sample in a study of blood T cell repertoires in COVID-19. Here immunoSEQ multiplex PCR was the method, and the copy in TCRdb shows in-frame clones only, minus some. The sample gives about 180,000 clones, 84% of which show up once; roughly 7% is in the top ten. Input material: peripheral blood. These TCRs come from a human donor in a cohort sampled during active COVID-19. CDR3s include the opening cysteine and the closing phenylalanine or tryptophan.

J: TRBJ2-7
V: TRBV5-4
CDR3: CASSWDLAYEQYF

J: TRBJ2-7
V: TRBV10-2
CDR3: CASSEYPDEQYF

J: TRBJ1-5
V: TRBV5-6
CDR3: CASSLGPGPQPQHF

J: TRBJ1-1
V: TRBV19
CDR3: CASIGGPTNTEAFF

J: TRBJ1-3
V: TRBV6-5
CDR3: CATALSGNTIYF

J: TRBJ2-2
V: TRBV4-1
CDR3: CASSHATGIVTGELFF

J: TRBJ1-2
V: TRBV6-5
CDR3: CASKSGETYGYTF

J: TRBJ2-3
V: TRBV2
CDR3: CASSEAGGGPGDTQYF

J: TRBJ2-7
V: TRBV2
CDR3: CASSALAGDLGEQYF

J: TRBJ2-2
V: TRBV7-7
CDR3: CASSSGTGETGELFF

J: TRBJ1-1
V: TRBV6-5
CDR3: CASSYSSGPTEAFF

J: TRBJ1-2
V: TRBV15
CDR3: CATSRGQGDYGYTF

J: TRBJ2-7
V: TRBV5-6
CDR3: CASSRGTAGEQYF

J: TRBJ1-6
V: TRBV5-1
CDR3: CASSLEFSNSPLHF

J: TRBJ1-3
V: TRBV9
CDR3: CASSPRGGSGNTIYF

J: TRBJ2-5
V: TRBV2
CDR3: CASNPKPGTQETQYF

J: TRBJ1-6
V: TRBV5-1
CDR3: CASSFTGSNSPLHF

J: TRBJ2-7
V: TRBV7-2
CDR3: CASSSSLGPPYEQYF

J: TRBJ2-1
V: TRBV12-3/TRBV12-4
CDR3: CASGGQGTSEQFF

J: TRBJ1-2
V: TRBV11-2
CDR3: CASSDSPISGYTF

J: TRBJ2-2
V: TRBV6-2/TRBV6-3
CDR3: CASSSFLAGRNTGELFF

J: TRBJ1-4
V: TRBV3-1/TRBV3-2
CDR3: CASSASATNEKLFF

J: TRBJ1-1
V: TRBV5-4
CDR3: CASSFSGSYTEAFF

J: TRBJ2-7
V: TRBV21-1
CDR3: CASRVPPRGTPAYEQYF

J: TRBJ2-2
V: TRBV10-1
CDR3: CASGAGVSSGELFF

J: TRBJ1-2
V: TRBV10-3
CDR3: CAISDGDSYGYTF

J: TRBJ2-7
V: TRBV24-1
CDR3: CATSDFFDLGWQGSYEQYF

J: TRBJ2-5
V: TRBV2
CDR3: CASSTTGIREETQYF

J: TRBJ1-2
V: TRBV30
CDR3: CAWSRGGGAPGNGYTF

J: TRBJ2-2
V: TRBV5-1
CDR3: CASSARSGGRTGELFF

J: TRBJ2-7
V: TRBV6-5
CDR3: CASSYASAGDYEQYF

J: TRBJ1-1
V: TRBV10-3
CDR3: CAISESVERGTEAFF

J: TRBJ1-1
V: TRBV12-3/TRBV12-4
CDR3: CASSRGGTEAFF

J: TRBJ2-6
V: TRBV7-2
CDR3: CASSQDRVDGANVLTF

J: TRBJ1-5
V: TRBV6-2/TRBV6-3
CDR3: CASSRGQGNQPQHF

J: TRBJ2-6
V: TRBV2
CDR3: CASSEGTGFGAGANVLTF

J: TRBJ1-6
V: TRBV4-1
CDR3: CASSQDPRGQGWGNSPLHF

J: TRBJ1-2
V: TRBV13
CDR3: CASSLGLTNWGANYGYTF

J: TRBJ2-1
V: TRBV30
CDR3: CAWSTGSGYNEQFF

J: TRBJ1-1
V: TRBV29-1
CDR3: CSVEEGHNTEAFF